The 3 T cell receptor beta chains below all came from one sample that was sequenced in a study of CD8 T cells in ankylosing spondylitis (dated by TCRdb to 2016 to 2017). Library preparation used 5' RACE. The data were produced on an Illumina HiSeq 2500. The public reads were reprocessed in TCRdb via fastp at Q25 and MiXCR, keeping in-frame beta chains. Every CDR3 protein is listed once, alongside the most common genes and DNA of its rows. For this sample there are approximately 130,000 distinct CDR3 sequences; about an eighth appear just once. The ten largest clones represent about 4% of the sample. The sequencing sample was made of blood, either unsorted or a sorted T cell fraction (not recorded which). These receptor sequences come from a female donor with ankylosing spondylitis or in good health (not recorded which).

This chain connects TRBV9 to TRBJ2-3; D gene unclear. The ends were cut back, 0 bases at V and 6 bases at J, with 5 bases in the middle. Germline CDR1 is SGDLS and CDR2 is YYNGEE. This CDR3 spans 12 amino acids. For the CDR3, the DNA is TGTGCCAGCAGCGTAGAGGTCGATACGCAGTATTTT. Protein sequence: CASSVEVDTQYF.

This clonotype was found many times. This rearrangement joins TRBV5-1 to TRBJ2-6, with D unclear. The V and J ends lost 0 bases and 2 bases respectively, with 3 bases between them. This CDR3 has 14 amino acids. In germline, CDR1 is SGHRS, CDR2 YFSETQ. The CDR3 DNA reads as TGCGCCAGCAGCTTGGAGGCTGGGGCCAACGTCCTGACTTTC. This sequence encodes CASSLEAGANVLTF.

Many counts were recorded for this clonotype. The chain joins TRBV7-2 to TRBJ2-7; 11 nucleotides agree with TRBD2. This CDR3 has 16 amino acids. J lost 1 base, V lost 1 base, and 3 bases had no gene match. The germline V gene has CDR1 SGHTA and CDR2 FQGNSA. In DNA, the CDR3 is TGTGCCAGCAGCTTAGGGCTAGCGGGGGGTTCCTACGAGCAGTACTTC. Amino acids: CASSLGLAGGSYEQYF.